This TCR beta chain was sequenced for a study of blood T cells in healthy people across ages. The germline gives CDR1 SGHTA, CDR2 FQGNSA. The V end lost 0 bases, the J end lost 7 bases, and 19 bases lay between the germline ends. CDR3 size: 18 residues. Together with a sample-barcoded 5' primer, a J-beta primer mix was included in a second PCR lasting about 6 to 11 cycles. TCRdb recomputed calls from the 5' RACE reads with MiXCR, one row per CDR3 protein. The sample contains roughly 830,000 distinct CDR3 sequences, approximately 65% of which appear only once. This clonotype was counted a few times. Sequencing was performed on blood. The rearrangement joins TRBV7-2 to TRBJ1-6; no firm D call. The receptor's source is a man between 25 and 39 years old in good health. The CDR3: CASSLAHGWEARNSPLHF. CDR3 DNA: TGTGCCAGCAGCTTAGCGCACGGGTGGGAGGCGCGGAATTCACCCCTCCACTTT.